A single sample gave rise to the 5 T cell receptor beta chains below, sequenced in a study of cytomegalovirus exposure and HLA in healthy donors. Both 60 Vbeta primers and 13 Jbeta primers went into the PCR. Produced via immunoSEQ multiplex PCR; TCRdb's table is partial and in-frame only. Among 95,000 to 130,000 clones, about 69% were seen once, and the ten largest hold roughly 1.6%. Sample: PBMCs. These TCRs come from a woman between 18 and 29 years old in good health and CMV-seronegative.

This clone is a singleton in its sample. This rearrangement joins TRBV29-1 to TRBJ1-2; D gene unclear. Trimming cost V 4 bases and J 4 bases, with 16 bases left between them. The CDR3 extends over 14 amino acids. CDR1 is SQVTM, CDR2 ANQGSEA, per germline. CDR3 DNA sequence: TGCAGCGTTGGGGAGGATCCCCCCGGCTATGGCTACACCTTC. This sequence encodes CSVGEDPPGYGYTF.

The chain uses TRBV6-1 and TRBJ1-2; no clear D gene. V was pared by 4 bases and J by 8 bases, with 11 bases between. The CDR3 loop spans 12 amino acids. CDR1 MNHNS and CDR2 SASEGT come from the germline V gene. CDR3 loop: CASSGVTGGYTF. Here the CDR3 DNA reads TGTGCCAGCAGTGGGGTCACGGGAGGCTACACCTTC.

This chain connects TRBV2 to TRBJ1-1; D is uncertain. Trimming removed 7 bases from V and 1 base from J, with 13 bases in between. The CDR3 extends over 14 amino acids. CDR1 is SNHLY, CDR2 FYNNEI, per germline. This CDR3 is CASIDREWNTEAFF. CDR3 in DNA: TGTGCCAGCATAGACCGGGAATGGAACACTGAAGCTTTCTTT.

The V and J genes are TRBV19 and TRBJ2-3; D unclear. V was shortened by 5 bases and J by 3 bases, with 6 bases between the two germline ends. The CDR3 runs 12 residues. In germline, CDR1 is LNHDA, CDR2 SQIVND (reference sequence). CDR3 loop: CASSGTTDTQYF. For the CDR3, the DNA is TGTGCCAGTAGTGGCACGACAGATACGCAGTATTTT. Complete variable domain (other parts from reference TRBV19 and TRBJ2-3): DGGITQSPKYLFRKEGQNVTLSCEQNLNHDAMYWYRQDPGQGLRLIYYSQIVNDFQKGDIAEGYSVSREKKESFPLTVTSAQKNPTAFYLCASSGTTDTQYFGPGTRLTVL.

This chain connects TRBV2 to TRBJ2-7; no clear D gene. The CDR3 consists of 12 residues. V was trimmed by 3 bases and J by 3 bases, leaving 6 bases between them. Germline CDR1 reads SNHLY; CDR2 reads FYNNEI. The CDR3 reads CASSDAIYEQYF. The CDR3 DNA reads as TGTGCCAGCAGTGACGCGATCTACGAGCAGTACTTC.